Described below is a single T cell receptor beta chain sequence and its context. This sample was included in a study of vaccination and CD4 T cells after COVID-19. Turning to the study itself: Post-COVID draws came a median approximately 93 days after diagnosis (range 35 to 161).

TCRdb ran MiXCR on the PCR reads and lists one entry per CDR3 protein. The data hold 25,000 to 35,000 distinct CDR3 sequences, with around 50% observed a single time. The CDR3 consists of 16 residues. Trimming cost V 4 bases and J 8 bases; bases outside gene matches: 9. Germline V gives CDR1 KGHDR, CDR2 SFDVKD. Described time point: late sampling 161 to 241 days after vaccination in a few convalescent patients. The sample was CD4+ T cells from blood, taken about 7 months after SARS-CoV-2 vaccination. The sequence was obtained from a human donor who had recovered from COVID-19. The rearrangement uses TRBV24-1 and TRBJ2-1; 11 bases fit TRBD2. The CDR3: CATSDLASGRNYEQFF. The CDR3 nucleotides are TGTGCCACCAGTGACCTAGCTAGCGGGAGGAACTATGAGCAGTTCTTC.